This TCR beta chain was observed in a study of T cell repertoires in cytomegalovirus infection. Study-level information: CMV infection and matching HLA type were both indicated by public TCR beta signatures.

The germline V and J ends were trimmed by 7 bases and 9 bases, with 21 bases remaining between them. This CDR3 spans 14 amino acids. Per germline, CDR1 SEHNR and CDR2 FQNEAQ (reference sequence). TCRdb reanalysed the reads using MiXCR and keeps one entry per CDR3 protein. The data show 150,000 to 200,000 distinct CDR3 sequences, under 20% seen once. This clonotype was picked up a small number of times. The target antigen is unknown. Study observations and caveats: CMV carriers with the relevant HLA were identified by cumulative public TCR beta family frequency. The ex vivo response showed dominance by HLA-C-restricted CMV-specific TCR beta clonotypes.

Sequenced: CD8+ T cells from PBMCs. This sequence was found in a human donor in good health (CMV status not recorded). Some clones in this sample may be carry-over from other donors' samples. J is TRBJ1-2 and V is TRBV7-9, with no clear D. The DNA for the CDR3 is TGTGCCAGCACCAACACTACTCAAAGGCGACGCTACACCTTC. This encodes CASTNTTQRRRYTF.